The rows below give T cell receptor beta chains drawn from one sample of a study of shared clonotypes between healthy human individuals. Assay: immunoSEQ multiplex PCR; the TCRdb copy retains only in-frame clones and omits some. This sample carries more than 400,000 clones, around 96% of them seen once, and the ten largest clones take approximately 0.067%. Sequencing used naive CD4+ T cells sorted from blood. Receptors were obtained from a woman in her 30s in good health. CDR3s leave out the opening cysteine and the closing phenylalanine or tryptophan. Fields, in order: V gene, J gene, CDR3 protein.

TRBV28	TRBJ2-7	ASRLAGGSTYEQY
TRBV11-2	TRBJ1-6	ASSSPGQAPLH
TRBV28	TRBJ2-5	ASRQGGETQY
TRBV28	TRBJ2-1	ASSPGTSGFGGEQF
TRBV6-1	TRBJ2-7	ASSEPGQGLPEQY
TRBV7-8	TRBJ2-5	ASSLTETQY
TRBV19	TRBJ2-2	ASSADRPGELF
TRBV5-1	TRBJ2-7	ASSTRRGRDYEQY
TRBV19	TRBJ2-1	ASTRGTQRSREQF
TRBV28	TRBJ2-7	ASRGGYEQY
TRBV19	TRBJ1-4	ASSRTGRSSATNEKLF
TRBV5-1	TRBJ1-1	ASSLEGMNTEAF
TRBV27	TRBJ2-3	ASSLSGGTDTQY
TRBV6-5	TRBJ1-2	ASSYSGVAYGYT
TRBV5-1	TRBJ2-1	ASSPGTAITYNEQF
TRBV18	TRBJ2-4	ASSPGFWGNIQY
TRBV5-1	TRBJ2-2	ASSLAGGTGELF
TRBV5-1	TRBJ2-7	ASIPGQGMYDEQY
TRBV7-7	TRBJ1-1	ASSLNENTEAF
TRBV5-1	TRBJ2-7	ASSPDRGLVYEQY
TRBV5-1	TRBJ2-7	ASSFQGGSYEQY
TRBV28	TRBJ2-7	ASTRQGRMFYEQY
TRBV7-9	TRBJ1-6	AIWGQGNSPLH
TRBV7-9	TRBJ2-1	ASSLLGGVNNEQF
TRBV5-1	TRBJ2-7	ASSYHDEQY
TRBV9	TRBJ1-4	ASTKWETGVGEKLF
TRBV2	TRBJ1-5	ASSKGGNSNQPQH
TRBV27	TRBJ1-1	ASSPVMNTEAF
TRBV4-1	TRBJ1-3	ASSQVEIIDSGNTIY
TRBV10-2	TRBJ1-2	ATQTGQANYGYT
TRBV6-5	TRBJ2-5	ASSYSLAGETQY
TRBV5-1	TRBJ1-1	ASSTHPGTSDGGNGGTEAF
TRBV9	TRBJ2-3	ASTWGGTTSTDTQY
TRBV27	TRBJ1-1	ASSPGPYEAF
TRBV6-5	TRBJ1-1	ASSYSSVGNTEAF
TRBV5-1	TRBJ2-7	ASSYIAGESLNQY
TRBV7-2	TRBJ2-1	ASSLVGLANNEQF
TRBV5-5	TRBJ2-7	ASSLDGQSSYEQY
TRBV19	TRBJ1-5	ASCRTVLSSNQPQH
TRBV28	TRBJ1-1	ASSLDRGTEAF
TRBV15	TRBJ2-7	ATSRSQAAGSYEQY
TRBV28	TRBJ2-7	ASSFSGGNYEQY
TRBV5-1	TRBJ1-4	ASSFQGVNEKLF
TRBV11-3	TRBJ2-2	ASSFEGFGGELF
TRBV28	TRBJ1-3	ASRPGDILSSGNTIY
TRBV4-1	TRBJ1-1	ASSQVYGTQRAF
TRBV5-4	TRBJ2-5	ASSFWGGGTETQY
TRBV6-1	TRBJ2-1	ASSSGGYPYNEQF
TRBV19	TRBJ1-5	ASSLRVNQPQH
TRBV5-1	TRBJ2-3	ASSLAATSGPDTQY
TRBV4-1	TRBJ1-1	ASSQDRDTYMNTEAF
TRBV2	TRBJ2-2	ASSFREPNTGELF
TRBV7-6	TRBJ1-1	ASSPPYAGKNTEAF
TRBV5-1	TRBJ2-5	ASSPSGTQYQETQY